The 25 T cell receptor beta chains given below trace back to one sample, sequenced in a study of CD8+CD57+ T cells in acquired aplastic anemia. Using genomic DNA as the template, TCR beta VDJ and CDR3 profiling was carried out. MiXCR, applied by TCRdb to the reads, yields one record per CDR3 protein. Altogether some 44,000 distinct CDR3 sequences are present, around 67% being singletons, with the ten largest covering roughly a quarter. What was sequenced was sorted CD4+, CD8+, or CD8+CD57+ T cells (not recorded which) from PBMCs. Every receptor here comes from a human donor in good health, serving as a control.

The chain couples TRBV2 to TRBJ2-7; D ambiguous. Per the germline V gene, CDR1 is SNHLY and CDR2 is FYNNEI. Trimming shortened V by 6 bases and J by 7 bases, and 7 bases separated the two germline ends. The CDR3 consists of 10 residues. CDR3 sequence reads: CASSLNEQYF. The CDR3 nucleotides are TGTGCCAGCAGCCTGAATGAGCAGTACTTC.

The chain joins TRBV15 to TRBJ1-1; TRBD1 matches at 7 bases. V was pared by 1 base and J by 5 bases, with 4 bases of the junction left unmatched. Germline lookup yields CDR1 LNHNV and CDR2 YYDKDF (reference sequence). The CDR3 is 14 amino acids. The CDR3 reads CATSRVQGRTEAFF. Here the CDR3 DNA reads TGTGCCACCAGCAGAGTACAGGGGAGGACTGAAGCTTTCTTT.

This clonotype showed up just once. The V and J genes are TRBV12-3 or TRBV12-4 and TRBJ2-3; D not resolved. CDR3 length: 12 residues. Trimming stripped 4 bases from V and 7 bases from J, with 9 bases between. The CDR3 reads CASSSWAYTQYF. The CDR3 DNA reads TGTGCCAGCAGTTCCTGGGCGTATACGCAGTATTTT.

This clonotype is medium-sized. The V and J genes are TRBV6-4 and TRBJ1-6, with 8 bases matching TRBD1. V dropped 4 bases and J dropped 6; count of bases not matched to a gene: 5. Germline V lookup: CDR1 MRHNA, CDR2 SNTAGT. This CDR3 has 15 amino acids. This CDR3 is CASSAGQGPNSPLHF. As DNA, the CDR3 is TGTGCCAGCAGTGCAGGACAGGGCCCTAATTCACCCCTCCACTTT.

Of note for this clonotype: At one end the junction does not follow the germline gene, possibly because of a read error. This chain uses TRBV20-1 with TRBJ1-1, with unresolved D. This CDR3 has 11 amino acids. Germline-derived CDR1 and CDR2 are DFQATT and SNEGSKA (reference sequence). The DNA of the CDR3 is TGCGGTGCTAGAGAGGGCGGCGTGGCTTTCTTT. It translates to CGAREGGVAFF.

V is TRBV19 and J is TRBJ1-5; possible D gene TRBD1, 6 bases. Germline CDR1 and CDR2: LNHDA and SQIVND (reference sequence). This CDR3 has 13 amino acids. Trimming shortened V by 4 bases and J by 6 bases, and 10 bases separated the two germline ends. The CDR3 coding sequence is TGTGCCAGTAGTACAACAGGGACTCAGCCCCAGCATTTT. This sequence encodes CASSTTGTQPQHF.

Of note for this clonotype: An end of the junction does not agree with germline; a read error may underlie this. The chain employs TRBV20-1 and TRBJ2-3, with 7 nucleotides matching TRBD1. CDR1 is DFQATT, CDR2 SNEGSKA, per germline (reference sequence). The CDR3 contains 14 residues. The CDR3 sequence: CSAKRQGTTDTQYF. The CDR3 DNA follows: TGCAGCGCTAAGAGACAGGGTACTACAGATACGCAGTATTTT.

This clonotype was seen a handful of times. The chain has TRBV10-3 and TRBJ2-7, with a tentative D call TRBD1 (6 bases). Germline assignment: CDR1 ENHRY and CDR2 SYGVKD. The CDR3 has 12 residues. Between the trimmed V and J ends, which lost 6 bases and 1 base, there was a span of 7 bases. The DNA for the CDR3 is TGTGCCATCAGGGACAGTTCCTACGAGCAGTACTTC. It yields the protein CAIRDSSYEQYF.

Here the CDR3 DNA reads TGCAGTGCCGACGGACCGGGCCCTTACGAGCAGTACTTC. Protein product: CSADGPGPYEQYF. V and J are TRBV20-1 and TRBJ2-7; no firm D call. The V gene's germline CDR1 is DFQATT and CDR2 SNEGSKA (reference sequence). The CDR3 loop spans 13 amino acids. V was trimmed by 6 bases and J by 4 bases, leaving 16 bases between them.

This clonotype rates as medium-sized. The V gene is TRBV2, the J gene TRBJ1-2; 8 bases align to TRBD1. J gave up 4 bases and V 1 base, and 5 bases lay outside the gene matches. CDR3 size: 15 residues. Germline values: CDR1 SNHLY, CDR2 FYNNEI. The CDR3 sequence: CASSEERTGIYGYTF. CDR3 in DNA: TGTGCCAGCAGTGAAGAGAGGACAGGGATCTATGGCTACACCTTC.

The chain carries TRBV10-3 and TRBJ2-7; TRBD2 aligns across 10 bases. CDR1 and CDR2 (germline): ENHRY, SYGVKD. V shed 5 bases and J 4 bases; nucleotides not matched to a gene: 5. The CDR3 contains 14 residues. In nucleotides, the CDR3 is TGTGCCATCAGTAGGCTAGCGGGGGATTACGAGCAGTACGTC. Encoded protein: CAISRLAGDYEQYV.

This clonotype was seen a handful of times. The rearrangement uses TRBV29-1 and TRBJ2-6; 8 bases align to TRBD1. V was clipped by 7 bases and J by 2 bases; unmatched bases: 10. CDR1 and CDR2 (germline): SQVTM, ANQGSEA. There are 16 residues in the CDR3. Here the CDR3 DNA reads TGCAGCGCGTCAGGGGGCGCAGGGACTGGGGCCAACGTCCTGACTTTC. Its translation is CSASGGAGTGANVLTF.

This clonotype has at least ten counts. This chain uses TRBV13 with TRBJ2-7, with 11 bases lining up with TRBD1. V gave up 5 bases and J gave up 3 bases; unmatched junction bases: 6. Germline V CDR1 and CDR2: PRHDT, FYEKMQ (reference sequence). The CDR3 covers 15 residues. In nucleotides, the CDR3 is TGTGCCAGCAGCCCAGAAGGGACAGGGGGCTACGAGCAGTACTTC. Residues: CASSPEGTGGYEQYF.

The rearrangement links TRBV6-5 to TRBJ2-1; TRBD2 is a possible D gene (7 bases). Deletions cut 0 bases from V and 8 bases from J, with 11 bases between. The CDR3 consists of 14 residues. Germline V lookup: CDR1 MNHEY, CDR2 SVGAGI. CDR3 protein: CASSYSRGGDEQFF. Written as DNA, the CDR3 is TGTGCCAGCAGTTACTCGCGCGGGGGCGATGAGCAGTTCTTC.

This chain uses TRBV9 with TRBJ2-7, with 8 nucleotides matching TRBD2. The ends lost 4 bases at V and 4 bases at J; junction bases unmatched: 10. Germline lookup yields CDR1 SGDLS and CDR2 YYNGEE. The CDR3 sequence is 15 residues long. In DNA form, the CDR3 reads TGTGCCAGCAGCAAGACCGGGGGGGCCGGTTACGAGCAGTACTTC. It specifies CASSKTGGAGYEQYF. The whole variable domain, filled in from reference TRBV9 and TRBJ2-7, reads DSGVTQTPKHLITATGQRVTLRCSPRSGDLSVYWYQQSLDQGLQFLIQYYNGEERAKGNILERFSAQQFPDLHSELNLSSLELGDSALYFCASSKTGGAGYEQYFGPGTRLTVT.

This chain uses TRBV6-5 with TRBJ2-5; TRBD1 might be the D (6 bases). CDR3 size: 15 residues. Trimming removed 2 bases from V and 4 bases from J, with 14 bases in between. Germline CDR1 reads MNHEY; CDR2 reads SVGAGI. The CDR3 DNA sequence: TGTGCCAGCAGTTACCCCAGGGGAGAGGGAGAGACCCAGTACTTC. This encodes CASSYPRGEGETQYF.

The chain employs TRBV19 and TRBJ1-1; TRBD1 aligns across 10 bases. The CDR3 sequence is 15 residues long. The J segment lost 3 bases and the V segment lost 3 bases, leaving 4 bases of the junction unmatched. Germline V gene lookup returns CDR1 LNHDA and CDR2 SQIVND (reference sequence). This CDR3 reads CASSIPDRGHTEAFF. The CDR3 bases are TGTGCCAGTAGTATCCCTGACAGGGGGCACACTGAAGCTTTCTTT.

The chain recombines TRBV7-3 with TRBJ1-1; maybe TRBD1 (5 bases). Trimming removed 0 bases from V and 4 bases from J, with 12 bases in between. The CDR3 length is 15 residues. Per the germline V gene, CDR1 is SGHTA and CDR2 is FQGTGA. CDR3 sequence: CASSLTVQGGTEAFF. The CDR3 DNA follows: TGTGCCAGCAGCTTAACGGTCCAGGGAGGCACTGAAGCTTTCTTT.

This clonotype has a count of ten or more. This chain links TRBV5-1 with TRBJ2-7, with D perhaps TRBD1 (6 bases). Germline V CDR1 and CDR2: SGHRS, YFSETQ. Trimming took off 1 base at V and 0 bases at J, with 11 bases between the two ends. CDR3 length: 15 residues. The CDR3 sequence is CASSLSQGLSYEQYF. CDR3 coding DNA: TGCGCCAGCAGCTTGTCACAGGGTCTCTCCTACGAGCAGTACTTC.

This clonotype has just a few counts. Mismatch with germline at one junction end may stem from a read error. V gene TRBV19 combines with J gene TRBJ1-1; D call uncertain. CDR1 LNHDA and CDR2 SQIVND come from the germline V gene (reference sequence). The CDR3 consists of 13 residues. This chain's CDR3 is CASSNSLNTGAFF. The CDR3 coding sequence is TGTGCCAGTAGTAATTCCCTGAACACTGGAGCTTTTTTT.

A few counts support this clonotype. The chain recombines TRBV29-1 with TRBJ2-5; D not certain. Trimming cost V 7 bases and J 4 bases, with 22 bases left between them. The CDR3 consists of 15 residues. Per germline, CDR1 SQVTM and CDR2 ANQGSEA. The CDR3 reads CSAEETITYRETQYF. The CDR3 coding sequence is TGCAGCGCCGAGGAGACCATCACCTACCGAGAGACCCAGTACTTC.

Concerning this clonotype itself: A much bigger clone sits one base away, suggesting this may be a read error. This chain connects TRBV28 to TRBJ2-3; D is perhaps TRBD2 (5 bases). From germline, CDR1 is MDHEN and CDR2 SYDVKM. CDR3 length: 14 amino acids. CDR3 in amino acids: CACSLRVGTDTQYF. Written as DNA, the CDR3 is TGTGCCTGCAGTTTGAGGGTGGGAACAGATACGCAGTATTTT.

The count of this clonotype is one. This chain joins TRBV25-1 and TRBJ2-7; 7 nucleotides agree with TRBD1. The CDR3 is made up of 15 amino acids. Germline V gene lookup returns CDR1 MGHDK and CDR2 SYGVNS. V was pared by 5 bases and J by 2 bases, with 9 bases of the junction left unmatched. The CDR3 region has the DNA TGTGCCAGCAGTTACTCGACGGACAGGCCCTACGAGCAGTACTTC. The encoded protein is CASSYSTDRPYEQYF.

The CDR3 spells CASSNGQGARRETQYF. The DNA for the CDR3 is TGTGCCAGTAGTAACGGACAGGGGGCGCGTCGGGAGACCCAGTACTTC. V is TRBV19 and J is TRBJ2-5; 11 positions agree with TRBD1. The junction had 9 bases not matched to a gene; V was cut back by 4 bases and J by 5 bases. This CDR3 has 16 residues. Germline values: CDR1 LNHDA, CDR2 SQIVND (reference sequence).

This CDR3 is CASSSGQAIYEQYV. The CDR3 bases are TGTGCCAGCAGCTCCGGACAGGCGATCTACGAGCAGTACGTC. This chain connects TRBV5-6 to TRBJ2-7; 7 nucleotides match TRBD1. Germline V CDR1 and CDR2: SGHDT, YYEEEE. With V trimmed by 3 bases and J by 3 bases, 6 bases remained unmatched. The CDR3 loop spans 14 amino acids.